This T cell receptor beta chain was sequenced for a study of monozygotic twins with inflammatory bowel disease. Concerning this clonotype itself: The target antigen is unknown.

CDR1 is DFQATT, CDR2 SNEGSKA, per germline (reference sequence). The CDR3 covers 11 residues. Findings and limits, study-wide: Against healthy co-twins, IBD patients had lower TCRbeta diversity (measured by inverse Simpson). Background noise in patient repertoires may stem from differing immunosuppressive treatments.

Each TCR library used roughly 3,500 ng of total RNA. Each CDR3 protein gets one entry in TCRdb, which reprocessed the 5' RACE reads and gives no DNA. Recorded here are more than 300,000 distinct CDR3 sequences; the top ten clones represent 5.6%. The specimen sequenced was blood. This rearrangement joins TRBV20-1 to TRBJ1-1; the D call of TRBD1 rests on TCRdb alone, since no DNA is present to check it. This TCR derives from a human donor with ulcerative colitis or Crohn's disease, or a healthy co-twin of an affected twin (not recorded which). The CDR3 loop is CTGHSNTEAFF.